Below, 16 T cell receptor beta chains from the same sample are listed, as sequenced in a study of OX40 agonist ivuxolimab in advanced cancers. Profiling relied on immunoSEQ multiplex PCR, and the TCRdb table lists in-frame clones only, not all of them. The table lists about 100,000 clones, 95% to 97% of them singletons. Source: CD4+ or CD8+ T cells sorted from blood, taken in a trial of the OX40 agonist ivuxolimab. These receptors came from an adult with an advanced solid tumor such as melanoma, head and neck, liver or kidney cancer.

The chain combines TRBV2 with TRBJ2-2; TRBD2 matches 14 bases. This CDR3 is 17 amino acids long. The J segment lost 3 bases and the V segment lost 6 bases, leaving 6 bases of the junction unmatched. From germline, CDR1 is SNHLY and CDR2 FYNNEI. This CDR3 is CASSAGTSGSHTGELFF. The CDR3 nucleotides are TGTGCCAGCAGCGCCGGGACTAGCGGGAGTCACACCGGGGAGCTGTTTTTT.

In this sample, this clone turned up once. V usage is TRBV5-8 and J usage is TRBJ1-4; 10 bases match TRBD1. The V and J ends lost 4 bases and 7 bases, in that order; junction bases with no gene match: 4. Germline CDR1 is SGHTS and CDR2 is YDEGEE. This CDR3 is 14 amino acids long. The DNA of the CDR3 is TGTGCCAGCAGCCCAGGACAGGGGGGTGAAAAACTGTTTTTT. As protein: CASSPGQGGEKLFF. The variable domain in full, with the rest retrieved from reference TRBV5-8 and TRBJ1-4, is EAGVTQSPTHLIKTRGQQATLRCSPISGHTSVYWYQQALGLGLQFLLWYDEGEERNRGNFPPRFSGRQFPNYSSELNVNALELEDSALYLCASSPGQGGEKLFFGSGTQLSVL.

The CDR3 sequence is CASTTGGVNNQPQHF. In DNA form, the CDR3 reads TGTGCCAGTACGACAGGGGGCGTCAACAATCAGCCCCAGCATTTT. The V and J genes are TRBV19 and TRBJ1-5; 10 bases fit TRBD1. The germline gives CDR1 LNHDA, CDR2 SQIVND (reference sequence). The CDR3 is made up of 15 amino acids. V shed 7 bases and J 3 bases; nucleotides not matched to a gene: 6. The full variable domain, with the rest looked up from reference TRBV19 and TRBJ1-5, is DGGITQSPKYLFRKEGQNVTLSCEQNLNHDAMYWYRQDPGQGLRLIYYSQIVNDFQKGDIAEGYSVSREKKESFPLTVTSAQKNPTAFYLCASTTGGVNNQPQHFGDGTRLSIL.

This chain uses TRBV10-2 with TRBJ1-1; D is perhaps TRBD1 (5 bases). Trimming pared 11 bases from V and 1 base from J, leaving 14 bases between. Germline loops: CDR1 WSHSY, CDR2 SAAADI. The CDR3 length is 13 residues. The CDR3 loop reads CAAGQGTNTEAFF. The CDR3 coding sequence is TGCGCCGCAGGCCAGGGAACGAACACTGAAGCTTTCTTT.

The rearrangement uses TRBV29-1 and TRBJ2-3; 8 bases are shared with TRBD2. Germline V lookup: CDR1 SQVTM, CDR2 ANQGSEA. There are 14 residues in the CDR3. The ends lost 5 bases at V and 1 base at J; junction bases unmatched: 5. CDR3 sequence: CSVRGGLGTDTQYF. CDR3 nucleotide sequence: TGCAGCGTTCGGGGGGGGTTGGGCACAGATACGCAGTATTTT.

This chain joins TRBV15 and TRBJ2-7, with 16 positions matching TRBD2. The CDR3 extends over 20 amino acids. From germline, CDR1 is LNHNV and CDR2 YYDKDF (reference sequence). V gave up 0 bases and J gave up 6 bases; unmatched junction bases: 14. CDR3 nucleotides: TGTGCCACCAGCAGAGAACTTGGGACTAGCGGGAGGGCAGAGTCGGGCGAGCAGTACTTC. This encodes CATSRELGTSGRAESGEQYF.

This rearrangement joins TRBV7-6 to TRBJ2-2; no clear D gene. The CDR3 runs to 12 residues. V lost 2 bases and J lost 7, with 5 bases in between. Looked up from germline, CDR1 is SGHVS and CDR2 is FNYEAQ. The CDR3 region has the DNA TGTGCCAGCAGCTTACGAGGCGGGGAGCTGTTTTTT. Translating gives CASSLRGGELFF.

The sample holds one count of this clone. V is TRBV27 and J is TRBJ1-3, with TRBD1 as a possible D gene (5 bases). The ends were cut back, 5 bases at V and 1 base at J, with 15 bases in the middle. CDR1 is MNHEY, CDR2 SMNVEV, per germline (reference sequence). CDR3 length: 16 amino acids. In nucleotides, the CDR3 is TGTGCCAGCAGTCTTGGGGGGGGGATTTCTGGAAACACCATATATTTT. Residues: CASSLGGGISGNTIYF.

This clone is a singleton in its sample. The chain is built from TRBV28 and TRBJ1-1; maybe TRBD1 (6 bases). Germline V gene sequence: CDR1 MDHEN, CDR2 SYDVKM. The length of the CDR3 is 13 residues. The V and J ends lost 1 base and 9 bases respectively, with 12 bases between them. The CDR3 sequence: CASSLSGEDKAFF. CDR3 coding DNA: TGTGCCAGCAGTTTATCAGGGGAAGACAAAGCTTTCTTT.

Concerning this clone itself: Other DNA sequences in the sample encode the same CDR3. The chain carries TRBV19 and TRBJ2-7, with 9 bases matching TRBD2. The CDR3 consists of 15 residues. With V trimmed by 3 bases and J by 0 bases, 3 bases remained unmatched. CDR1 is LNHDA and CDR2 is SQIVND in the germline V gene (reference sequence). This CDR3 reads CASSMTSGSSYEQYF. The CDR3 DNA reads as TGTGCCAGTAGTATGACTAGCGGTAGCTCCTACGAGCAGTACTTC.

The V call is TRBV5-5, the J call TRBJ1-2; TRBD1 might be the D (5 bases). This CDR3 is built from 13 residues. CDR1 SGHKS and CDR2 YYEKEE come from the germline V gene (reference sequence). V was shortened by 0 bases and J by 6 bases, with 9 bases between the two germline ends. This CDR3 is CASSLEGTDGYTF. In DNA, the CDR3 is TGTGCCAGCAGCTTGGAAGGGACGGATGGCTACACCTTC.

This sequence joins TRBV6-1 and TRBJ2-2; D gene unclear. The CDR3 covers 13 residues. The V gene lost 3 bases and the J gene lost 2 bases, with 4 bases spanning the gap. CDR1 and CDR2 from the germline V gene are MNHNS and SASEGT. The CDR3 loop reads CASSDPNTGELFF. CDR3 nucleotide sequence: TGTGCCAGCAGTGACCCAAACACCGGGGAGCTGTTTTTT.

The chain uses TRBV7-9 and TRBJ2-3; no firm D call. Trimming shortened V by 4 bases and J by 2 bases, and 13 bases separated the two germline ends. Germline V lookup: CDR1 SEHNR, CDR2 FQNEAQ (reference sequence). CDR3 size: 15 residues. The CDR3 spells CASSSGLSDTDTQYF. CDR3 DNA: TGTGCCAGCAGCTCGGGCCTTTCTGACACAGATACGCAGTATTTT.

This clone was seen only a few times. The chain recombines TRBV19 with TRBJ1-2, with D maybe TRBD1 (6 bases). The V and J ends lost 10 bases and 7 bases respectively, with 16 bases between them. CDR3 length: 12 residues. Looked up from germline, CDR1 is LNHDA and CDR2 is SQIVND (reference sequence). The CDR3 nucleotides are TGTGCCACCAACACAGGGCATGCTGGCTACACCTTC. Protein: CATNTGHAGYTF.

The rearrangement joins TRBV19 to TRBJ2-7, with TRBD1 matching 9 bases. V trimming: 4 bases; J trimming: 1 base; junction bases outside the gene matches: 2. Germline lookup yields CDR1 LNHDA and CDR2 SQIVND (reference sequence). The CDR3 has 14 residues. Written as DNA, the CDR3 is TGTGCCAGTAGTACCGGGACAGGGTCCTACGAGCAGTACTTC. This sequence encodes CASSTGTGSYEQYF. Full variable domain (missing parts from reference TRBV19 and TRBJ2-7): DGGITQSPKYLFRKEGQNVTLSCEQNLNHDAMYWYRQDPGQGLRLIYYSQIVNDFQKGDIAEGYSVSREKKESFPLTVTSAQKNPTAFYLCASSTGTGSYEQYFGPGTRLTVT.

Concerning this clone itself: Other DNA sequences of this sample code for an identical CDR3. This chain uses TRBV19 with TRBJ1-1; D gene uncertain. Trimming removed 1 base from V and 1 base from J, with 7 bases in between. The CDR3 extends over 14 amino acids. Germline V gene lookup returns CDR1 LNHDA and CDR2 SQIVND (reference sequence). The CDR3 loop is CASSIGGSNTEAFF. CDR3 DNA sequence: TGTGCCAGTAGTATAGGTGGATCGAACACTGAAGCTTTCTTT.